This T cell receptor beta chain was recorded in a study of brain T cells in children with intractable seizures. Whole-study results and caveats: Pre-surgery blood may have been undersampled, hiding some clones.

The CDR3 consists of 17 residues. Germline CDR1 reads SEHNR; CDR2 reads FQNEAQ (reference sequence). The trim removed 4 bases at V and 7 bases at J, leaving 10 bases unmatched. Measured with immunoSEQ multiplex PCR; TCRdb has only the in-frame clones, and not every one. The sample carries 80,000 or so clones, under 95% recorded once. Surgery cases with the highest brain T cell transcript signatures were chosen for sequencing. Before surgery, patients took at least one anti-epileptic drug. Details on this clone: What it binds is not known.

The gene calls are TRBV7-9 and TRBJ2-1; 13 nucleotides agree with TRBD2. Material: peripheral blood, obtained at surgery. The clonotype was recovered from a girl aged 2-10 years with Rasmussen encephalitis and intractable seizures. The CDR3 nucleotides read TGTGCCAGCAGCTCTTCCCGTATGACTAGCGGGGGGAATGAGCAGTTCTTC. As protein: CASSSSRMTSGGNEQFF.